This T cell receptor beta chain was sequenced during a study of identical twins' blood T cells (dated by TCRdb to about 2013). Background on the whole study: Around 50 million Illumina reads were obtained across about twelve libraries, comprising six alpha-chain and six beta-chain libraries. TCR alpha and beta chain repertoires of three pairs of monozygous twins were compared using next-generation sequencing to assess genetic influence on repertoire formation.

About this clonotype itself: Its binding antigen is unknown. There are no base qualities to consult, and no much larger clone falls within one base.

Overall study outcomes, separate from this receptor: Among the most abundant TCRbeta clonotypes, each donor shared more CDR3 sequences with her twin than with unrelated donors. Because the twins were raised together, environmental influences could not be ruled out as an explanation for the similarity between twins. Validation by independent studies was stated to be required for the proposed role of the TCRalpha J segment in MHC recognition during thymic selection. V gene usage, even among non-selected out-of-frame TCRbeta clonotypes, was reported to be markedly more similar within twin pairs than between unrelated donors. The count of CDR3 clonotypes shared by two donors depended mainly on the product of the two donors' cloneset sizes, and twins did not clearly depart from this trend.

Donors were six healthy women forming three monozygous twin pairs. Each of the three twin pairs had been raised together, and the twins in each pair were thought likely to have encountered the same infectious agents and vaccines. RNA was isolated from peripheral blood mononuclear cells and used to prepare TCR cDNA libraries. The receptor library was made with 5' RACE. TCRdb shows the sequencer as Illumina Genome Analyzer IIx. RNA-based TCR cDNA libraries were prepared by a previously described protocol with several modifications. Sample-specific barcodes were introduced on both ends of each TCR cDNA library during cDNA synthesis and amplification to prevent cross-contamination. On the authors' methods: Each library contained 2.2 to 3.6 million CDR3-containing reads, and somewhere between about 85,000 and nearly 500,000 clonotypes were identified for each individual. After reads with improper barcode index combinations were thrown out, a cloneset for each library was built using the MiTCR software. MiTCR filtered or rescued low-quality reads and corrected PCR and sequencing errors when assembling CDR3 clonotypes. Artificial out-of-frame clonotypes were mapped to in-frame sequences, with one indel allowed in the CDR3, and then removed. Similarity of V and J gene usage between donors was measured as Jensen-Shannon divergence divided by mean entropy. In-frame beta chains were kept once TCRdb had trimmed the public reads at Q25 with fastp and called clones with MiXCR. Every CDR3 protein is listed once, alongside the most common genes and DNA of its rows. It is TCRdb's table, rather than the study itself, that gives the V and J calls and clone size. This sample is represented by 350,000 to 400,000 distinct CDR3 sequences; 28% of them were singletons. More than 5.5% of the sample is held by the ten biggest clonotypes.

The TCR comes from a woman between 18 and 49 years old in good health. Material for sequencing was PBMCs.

The DNA sequence follows: TGCAGCGTTGCTATGTTGTCGAGGGACAGGGGCCAGGAAGCTTTCTTT. Its translation is CSVAMLSRDRGQEAFF. The chain is assembled from TRBV29-1 and TRBJ1-1; TRBD1 matches 10 bases in the middle. Including cysteine and phenylalanine, the CDR3 has 16 amino acids. Of all the DNA, just the CDR3 is kept, 48 bases in frame from base 1. CDR1 and CDR2 were assigned from the germline V gene as SQVTM and ANQGSEA. V is trimmed back by 4 bases and J by 8 bases, and the junction contains 16 bases that no gene match accounts for.